These 22 T cell receptor beta chains came from one sample sequenced in a study of T-cell reconstitution after alpha-beta-depleted transplantation in children. During its preparation, the TCRbeta library received unique molecular identifiers. Each CDR3 protein gets one entry after TCRdb re-called the PCR reads with MiXCR. In the table there are about 420,000 distinct CDR3 sequences, approximately 10% of which are singletons. The specimen comprised PBMCs from the stem cell graft donor, sampled from the stem cell graft. The receptors derive from a human donor who donated a stem cell graft to a child with acute myeloid leukemia.

This clonotype was detected a few times. V and J are TRBV6-5 and TRBJ2-1; D tentatively fits TRBD1 or TRBD2 (5 bases each). Germline V gene data show CDR1 as MNHEY and CDR2 as SVGAGI. The CDR3 spans 14 residues. Trimming shortened V by 2 bases and J by 1 base, and 6 bases separated the two germline ends. The CDR3 DNA reads TGTGCCAGCAGTTACGGGGGATCCTACAATGAGCAGTTCTTC. Protein: CASSYGGSYNEQFF.

In its sample, this clonotype was seen a few times. This chain joins TRBV6-1 and TRBJ1-5, with a possible D match to TRBD1 (6 bases). The V gene's germline CDR1 is MNHNS and CDR2 SASEGT. Trimming shortened V by 5 bases and J by 5 bases, and 10 bases separated the two germline ends. This CDR3 has 13 residues. The DNA of the CDR3 is TGTGCCAGCAGTCGAGGGGGAGATCAGCCCCAGCATTTT. Amino acids: CASSRGGDQPQHF.

V usage is TRBV20-1 and J usage is TRBJ2-1, with D uncertain. The CDR3 consists of 11 residues. V was trimmed by 2 bases and J by 9 bases, leaving 8 bases between them. Germline V gene lookup returns CDR1 DFQATT and CDR2 SNEGSKA (reference sequence). In DNA, the CDR3 is TGCAGTGCTAGATTTGTCGGTGAGCAGTTCTTC. Protein product: CSARFVGEQFF.

The chain has TRBV6-7 and TRBJ2-3, with TRBD1 as a possible D gene (6 bases). TRBV6-7 is marked as an open reading frame, function uncertain. Trimming pared 0 bases from V and 3 bases from J, leaving 19 bases between. This CDR3 has 18 amino acids. CDR3 in amino acids: CASSYSKDPGHKTDTQYF. In nucleotides, the CDR3 is TGTGCCAGCAGTTACTCTAAGGACCCGGGACACAAAACAGATACGCAGTATTTT.

V is TRBV5-1 and J is TRBJ1-4, with unresolved D. Germline CDR1 is SGHRS and CDR2 is YFSETQ. Trimming took off 0 bases at V and 8 bases at J, with 11 bases between the two ends. There are 14 residues in the CDR3. The CDR3 bases are TGCGCCAGCAGCTTGGTTAGAGGTAGAGAAAAACTGTTTTTT. Residues: CASSLVRGREKLFF.

This chain connects TRBV20-1 to TRBJ2-4, with TRBD2 matching 8 bases. This CDR3 comprises 16 residues. CDR1 DFQATT and CDR2 SNEGSKA come from the germline V gene (reference sequence). J was trimmed by 1 base and V by 0 bases; bases with no gene match: 5. The CDR3 loop reads CSARDGRATAKNIQYF. The CDR3 DNA is TGCAGTGCTAGAGACGGGAGGGCCACGGCCAAAAACATTCAGTACTTC.

The V call is TRBV20-1, the J call TRBJ2-1; 8 positions match TRBD2. After removal of 2 bases from V and 10 bases from J, the junction contained 10 bases not matched to a gene. CDR1 and CDR2 (germline): DFQATT, SNEGSKA (reference sequence). The CDR3 contains 14 residues. The chain's CDR3 is CSARSSGNLFEQFF. The CDR3 region has the DNA TGCAGTGCTAGAAGTAGCGGGAATCTTTTCGAGCAGTTCTTC.

The chain recombines TRBV4-1 with TRBJ1-2; tentatively, D is TRBD1 (5 bases). Germline V CDR1 and CDR2: MGHRA, YSYEKL. The CDR3 loop spans 17 amino acids. Trimming removed 4 bases at V and 5 bases at J, with 23 bases between. This chain's CDR3 is CASSPSGAASRAYGYTF. CDR3 DNA sequence: TGCGCCAGCAGCCCCAGCGGGGCGGCGTCTAGAGCATATGGCTACACCTTC.

The J gene is TRBJ2-5, the V gene TRBV5-1, with TRBD2 identical over 9 bases. V dropped 4 bases and J dropped 5; count of bases not matched to a gene: 15. Germline V gives CDR1 SGHRS, CDR2 YFSETQ. The CDR3 has 17 residues. CDR3 residues: CASSPGIRGGAEETQYF. The CDR3 DNA reads as TGCGCCAGCAGCCCGGGCATACGCGGGGGGGCAGAGGAGACCCAGTACTTC.

The chain couples TRBV7-2 to TRBJ2-7; 9 positions agree with TRBD2. This CDR3 is 14 amino acids long. In germline, CDR1 is SGHTA, CDR2 FQGNSA. The trim removed 5 bases at V and 4 bases at J, leaving 6 bases unmatched. CDR3 DNA: TGTGCCAGCAGCCCAGCGGGGGGCAAGTACGAGCAGTACGTC. This translates into CASSPAGGKYEQYV.

This clonotype showed up just a few times. This chain joins TRBV11-2 and TRBJ2-7; TRBD2 agrees at 13 bases. The CDR3 runs to 18 residues. V shed 5 bases, J shed 7 bases, and the junction held 17 bases outside the gene matches. Per the germline V gene, CDR1 is SGHAT and CDR2 is FQNNGV. In DNA form, the CDR3 reads TGTGCCAGCAGCCCATCGGCCCCCGGGACTAGCGGGATCTCGGAGCAGTACTTC. Protein: CASSPSAPGTSGISEQYF.

This clonotype has just a few counts. V usage is TRBV5-1 and J usage is TRBJ2-5; D perhaps matches TRBD1 (6 bases). The CDR3 spans 15 residues. Between the trimmed V and J ends, which lost 0 bases and 5 bases, there was a span of 14 bases. Germline V lookup: CDR1 SGHRS, CDR2 YFSETQ. The CDR3 DNA reads TGCGCCAGCAGCTTGGGGGCAGGGGTTTTGGAGACCCAGTACTTC. This codes for CASSLGAGVLETQYF.

The table lists this clonotype with a few counts. CDR3 sequence (DNA): TGTGCCAGCAGCCGGCTTGGGACAGGGGCCCAAGAGACCCAGTACTTC. Its translation: CASSRLGTGAQETQYF. The chain carries TRBV7-2 and TRBJ2-5; 10 nucleotides line up with TRBD1. CDR1 SGHTA and CDR2 FQGNSA come from the germline V gene. The CDR3 has 16 amino acids. After removal of 5 bases from V and 1 base from J, the junction contained 7 bases not matched to a gene.

The sample holds a few counts of this clonotype. The gene calls are TRBV4-3 and TRBJ2-7; 8 nucleotides align to TRBD1. This CDR3 contains 16 residues. Germline V gene lookup returns CDR1 LGHNA and CDR2 YSLEER. V lost 0 bases to trimming and J lost 4 bases; unmatched junction nucleotides: 8. CDR3: CASSQDRAGGGYEQYF. CDR3 nucleotides: TGCGCCAGCAGCCAAGATAGGGCAGGGGGCGGGTACGAGCAGTACTTC.

The chain recombines TRBV6-5 with TRBJ1-5; 7 bases are shared with TRBD1. V gave up 0 bases and J gave up 1 base; unmatched junction bases: 6. The V gene's germline CDR1 is MNHEY and CDR2 SVGAGI. CDR3 length: 17 residues. The CDR3 sequence is CASSYSTPGQSNQPQHF. The CDR3 region has the DNA TGTGCCAGCAGTTACTCAACACCGGGACAGAGCAATCAGCCCCAGCATTTT.

The genes are TRBV12-3 or TRBV12-4 and TRBJ2-7; possible D gene TRBD2, 5 bases. The CDR3 sequence is 12 residues long. The V gene lost 3 bases and the J gene lost 5 bases, with 8 bases spanning the gap. This CDR3 reads CASSLAGDEQYV. Written as DNA, the CDR3 is TGTGCCAGCAGTTTGGCCGGGGACGAGCAGTACGTC.

This clonotype appeared a few times. The rearrangement links TRBV20-1 to TRBJ1-2; D remains ambiguous. Trimming took 3 bases from V and 4 from J, leaving 12 bases between them. The CDR3 covers 13 residues. Germline CDR1 is DFQATT and CDR2 is SNEGSKA (reference sequence). The DNA for the CDR3 is TGCAGTGCTAGCGGAGGAAGGGCCTATGGCTACACCTTC. Translating gives CSASGGRAYGYTF.

The chain joins TRBV12-3 or TRBV12-4 to TRBJ1-1; weak D call: TRBD1 (6 bases). This CDR3 region has 13 residues. The V end was cut by 7 bases, the J end by 4 bases, with 13 bases between. The CDR3 loop is CASIPDRRTEAFF. The CDR3 DNA is TGTGCCAGCATCCCCGACAGGCGCACTGAAGCTTTCTTT.

This clonotype came up a few times. This chain joins TRBV25-1 and TRBJ2-7; no reliable D call. The CDR3 runs to 15 residues. Germline V gives CDR1 MGHDK, CDR2 SYGVNS. Trimming shortened V by 5 bases and J by 1 base, and 15 bases separated the two germline ends. The CDR3 DNA sequence: TGTGCCAGCAGTAGGGAAAGCGATGGGTCCTACGAGCAGTACTTC. Its translation is CASSRESDGSYEQYF.

This chain connects TRBV10-3 to TRBJ2-1; 16 positions match TRBD2. The CDR3 runs to 16 residues. Germline V gene sequence: CDR1 ENHRY, CDR2 SYGVKD. V trimming: 5 bases; J trimming: 9 bases; junction bases outside the gene matches: 7. CDR3 protein: CAISQGTSGRAFEQFF. The CDR3 DNA reads TGTGCCATCAGTCAAGGGACTAGCGGGAGGGCCTTTGAGCAGTTCTTC.

This clonotype has only a few counts. CDR3 sequence reads: CASSIDRDRLFNQPQHF. Written as DNA, the CDR3 is TGTGCCAGTAGTATAGATCGGGACAGGTTGTTCAATCAGCCCCAGCATTTT. The rearrangement links TRBV19 to TRBJ1-5; TRBD1 matches at 8 bases. The junction had 7 bases not matched to a gene; V was cut back by 0 bases and J by 3 bases. This CDR3 has 17 amino acids. Germline loops: CDR1 LNHDA, CDR2 SQIVND (reference sequence).

There are a few counts of this clonotype. The chain employs TRBV11-3 and TRBJ1-5; 7 positions agree with TRBD1. Trimming cost V 1 base and J 4 bases; bases outside gene matches: 13. Germline values: CDR1 SGHNT, CDR2 YENEEA. The CDR3 is 18 amino acids. CDR3 sequence (DNA): TGTGCCAGCAGCTTAGGCGGGAGGGGGCTCATTGGGAATCAGCCCCAGCATTTT. It encodes CASSLGGRGLIGNQPQHF.